This T cell receptor beta chain appears in the sequencing data of a study of early T cells in non-severe SARS-CoV-2 infection. Across the whole study: Sequencing used unsorted whole-blood bulk RNA, so chains lack pairing.

Unique molecular identifiers were attached to individual cDNA molecules. Using its own MiXCR run on the 5' RACE reads, TCRdb lists one record per CDR3 protein. The sample has tens of thousands of distinct CDR3 sequences; about 5% are singletons. General study results and limits: Sequences matched to VDJdb favored anti-spike CD8 responses, while private and CD4 specificities were missed.

To note about this clonotype: The antigen is not known.

CDR1 and CDR2 (germline): MNHNY, SVGAGI (reference sequence). The CDR3 loop spans 19 amino acids. Trimming took 2 bases from V and 0 from J, leaving 19 bases between them. The rearrangement joins TRBV6-6 to TRBJ2-2; D possibly corresponds to TRBD1 (5 bases). Sequenced sample: whole blood. The TCR originated in an adult who was a healthcare worker with PCR-confirmed SARS-CoV-2 infection or an uninfected control (not recorded which). In DNA, the CDR3 is TGTGCCAGCAGTTACAGAGGTGGATCGAGACAGACGAACACCGGGGAGCTGTTTTTT. Translating gives CASSYRGGSRQTNTGELFF.